The present TCR beta chain was sequenced within a study of beta chain features in type 1 diabetes. Overall study context: Examination of sorted cells across all samples involved 90 million to 120 million cells. Study outcomes and limitations: Compared with healthy donors, patients appeared to share more similar naive, central memory and regulatory TCRB repertoires. People with Type 1 diabetes carried modestly yet significantly shorter TCRB CDR3s in all four CD4+ subsets.

Of the isolated RNA, all was reverse transcribed, and so the sequenced material was expressed TCRB transcripts. The assay was immunoSEQ multiplex PCR, and TCRdb's table has in-frame clones only and misses some. The sample yields some 640,000 clones, over 11% seen once. This clone has only a few counts. What it binds is not known. The sequenced sample was naive CD4+ T cells from blood. The source is a man aged 18 to 30 with type 1 diabetes.

Here the CDR3 reads CASSQEGGRPQETQYF. CDR3 bases: TGTGCCAGCAGCCAAGAGGGAGGCCGGCCGCAGGAGACCCAGTACTTC. The chain joins TRBV4-2 to TRBJ2-5; maybe TRBD2 (6 bases). Germline V gives CDR1 LGHNA, CDR2 YNFKEQ. CDR3 length: 16 amino acids. V lost 0 bases, J lost 5 bases, and 16 bases lay in between.